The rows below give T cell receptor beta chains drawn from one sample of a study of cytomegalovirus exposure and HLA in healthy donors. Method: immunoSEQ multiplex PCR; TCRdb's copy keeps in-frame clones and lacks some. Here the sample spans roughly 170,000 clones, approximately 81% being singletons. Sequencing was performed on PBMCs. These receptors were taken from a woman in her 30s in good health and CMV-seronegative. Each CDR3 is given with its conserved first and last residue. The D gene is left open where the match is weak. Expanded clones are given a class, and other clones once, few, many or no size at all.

CDR3: CASSPRTGEWEQYF
DNA: TGTGCCAGCTCGCCGAGGACAGGGGAATGGGAGCAGTACTTC
size: -
D: TRBD1
J: TRBJ2-7
V: TRBV18

CDR3: CASSQGQSSGNTIYF
DNA: TGCGCCAGCAGCCAGGGGCAGAGCTCTGGAAACACCATATATTTT
size: -
D: -
J: TRBJ1-3
V: TRBV5-1

CDR3: CASGRQGGSYNEQFF
DNA: TGTGCTAGTGGAAGACAGGGGGGCTCCTACAATGAGCAGTTCTTC
size: -
D: TRBD1
J: TRBJ2-1
V: TRBV12-5

CDR3: CASSQDLWVLDQYF
DNA: TGCGCCAGCAGCCAAGATCTCTGGGTCCTAGATCAGTACTTC
size: -
D: -
J: TRBJ2-7
V: TRBV4-3

CDR3: CSARIYEQYF
DNA: TGCAGTGCTCGAATCTACGAGCAGTACTTC
size: -
D: -
J: TRBJ2-7
V: TRBV20-1

CDR3: CASSILAGNEQFF
DNA: TGTGCCAGTAGTATCCTGGCGGGTAATGAGCAGTTCTTC
size: -
D: -
J: TRBJ2-1
V: TRBV19

CDR3: CASSDGGAYNEQFF
DNA: TGTGCCAGCAGTGATGGCGGGGCCTACAATGAGCAGTTCTTC
size: -
D: -
J: TRBJ2-1
V: TRBV2

CDR3: CASSVGGLSGNTIYF
DNA: TGTGCCAGCAGCGTAGGGGGCCTCTCTGGAAACACCATATATTTT
size: -
D: -
J: TRBJ1-3
V: TRBV9

CDR3: CASSYFLGGSYEQYF
DNA: TGTGCCAGCAGTTACTTCTTGGGGGGCTCCTACGAGCAGTACTTC
size: -
D: -
J: TRBJ2-7
V: TRBV6-5

CDR3: CAWETGGPEAFF
DNA: TGTGCCTGGGAGACAGGGGGCCCTGAAGCTTTCTTT
size: -
D: TRBD1
J: TRBJ1-1
V: TRBV30

CDR3: CASGTSVKSTDTQYF
DNA: TGTGCTAGTGGGACTAGCGTAAAAAGCACAGATACGCAGTATTTT
size: -
D: TRBD2
J: TRBJ2-3
V: TRBV12-5

CDR3: CASSQESQANTEAFF
DNA: TGCGCCAGCAGCCAAGAGTCACAGGCGAACACTGAAGCTTTCTTT
size: -
D: -
J: TRBJ1-1
V: TRBV4-3

CDR3: CASKQEVAGNTIYF
DNA: TGTGCCAGCAAACAAGAGGTTGCTGGAAACACCATATATTTT
size: -
D: -
J: TRBJ1-3
V: TRBV7-2

CDR3: CASSLIVTGGQNSQYF
DNA: TGTGCCAGCAGTTTAATCGTTACAGGGGGGCAAAACAGTCAGTACTTC
size: -
D: TRBD1
J: TRBJ2-4
V: TRBV28

CDR3: CASILREDTEAFF
DNA: TGTGCCAGTATACTGAGGGAGGACACTGAAGCTTTCTTT
size: -
D: -
J: TRBJ1-1
V: TRBV19

CDR3: CASSSPAESTYEQYF
DNA: TGTGCCAGCAGTTCCCCCGCGGAATCGACCTACGAGCAGTACTTC
size: -
D: -
J: TRBJ2-7
V: TRBV6-5

CDR3: CSVEAGNTEAFF
DNA: TGCAGCGTTGAGGCAGGGAACACTGAAGCTTTCTTT
size: -
D: -
J: TRBJ1-1
V: TRBV29-1

CDR3: CASSPGGWQGKYDEQFF
DNA: TGTGCCAGCAGCCCGGGGGGGTGGCAGGGGAAATACGATGAGCAGTTCTTC
size: -
D: TRBD2
J: TRBJ2-1
V: TRBV5-4

CDR3: CASSKGRAGPNTGELFF
DNA: TGTGCCAGCAGTAAGGGGCGGGCGGGGCCGAACACCGGGGAGCTGTTTTTT
size: -
D: -
J: TRBJ2-2
V: TRBV14

CDR3: CASSDRPAGFTNEKLFF
DNA: TGTGCCAGTAGTGACCGCCCTGCGGGATTCACTAATGAAAAACTGTTTTTT
size: -
D: -
J: TRBJ1-4
V: TRBV19

CDR3: CASSLIRGQGARNYGYTF
DNA: TGTGCCAGCAGCTTGATTCGGGGACAGGGGGCGCGTAACTATGGCTACACCTTC
size: -
D: TRBD1
J: TRBJ1-2
V: TRBV5-6

CDR3: CAFSQGRGPGNTIYF
DNA: TGTGCCTTCTCCCAGGGGAGGGGTCCTGGAAACACCATATATTTT
size: -
D: -
J: TRBJ1-3
V: TRBV30

CDR3: CSVIRGDTEAFF
DNA: TGCAGCGTGATCAGGGGGGACACTGAAGCTTTCTTT
size: -
D: TRBD1
J: TRBJ1-1
V: TRBV29-1

CDR3: CASSFTNPGQSSGANVLTF
DNA: TGTGCCAGCAGCTTCACAAACCCCGGACAGAGCTCTGGGGCCAACGTCCTGACTTTC
size: -
D: -
J: TRBJ2-6
V: TRBV7-9

CDR3: CASSIDGTGTGVGYTF
DNA: TGTGCCAGTAGTATAGACGGCACCGGGACAGGGGTTGGCTACACCTTC
size: -
D: TRBD1
J: TRBJ1-2
V: TRBV19

CDR3: CASSDTGPNTEAFF
DNA: TGTGCCAGCTCTGATACAGGGCCGAACACTGAAGCTTTCTTT
size: -
D: -
J: TRBJ1-1
V: TRBV18

CDR3: CASSLVGLAAYNEQFF
DNA: TGTGCCAGCAGCTTGGTGGGACTAGCAGCATACAATGAGCAGTTCTTC
size: -
D: TRBD2
J: TRBJ2-1
V: TRBV5-4

CDR3: CASSLSVTTDSGNTIYF
DNA: TGCGCCAGCAGCTTGAGTGTCACTACTGACTCTGGAAACACCATATATTTT
size: -
D: -
J: TRBJ1-3
V: TRBV5-1

CDR3: CAWTPGLNEKLFF
DNA: TGTGCCTGGACTCCAGGGCTTAATGAAAAACTGTTTTTT
size: -
D: -
J: TRBJ1-4
V: TRBV30

CDR3: CASSPGRAKTQYF
DNA: TGTGCCAGCAGCCCCGGGAGGGCGAAGACCCAGTACTTC
size: few
D: TRBD2
J: TRBJ2-5
V: TRBV13